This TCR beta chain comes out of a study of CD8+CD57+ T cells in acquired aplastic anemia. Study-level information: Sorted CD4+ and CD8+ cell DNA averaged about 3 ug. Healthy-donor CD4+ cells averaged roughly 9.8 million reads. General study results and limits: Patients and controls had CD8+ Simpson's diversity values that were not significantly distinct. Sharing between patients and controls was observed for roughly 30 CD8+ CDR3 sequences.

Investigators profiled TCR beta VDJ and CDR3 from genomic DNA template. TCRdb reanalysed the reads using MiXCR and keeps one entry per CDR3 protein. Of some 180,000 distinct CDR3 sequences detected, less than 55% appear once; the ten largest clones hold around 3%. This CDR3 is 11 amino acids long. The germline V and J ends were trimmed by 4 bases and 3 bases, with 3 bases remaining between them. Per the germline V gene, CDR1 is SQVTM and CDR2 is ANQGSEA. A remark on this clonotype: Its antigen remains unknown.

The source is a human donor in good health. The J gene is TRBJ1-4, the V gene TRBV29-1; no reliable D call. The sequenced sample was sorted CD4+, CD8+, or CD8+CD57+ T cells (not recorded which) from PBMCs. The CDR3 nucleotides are TGCAGCGTTGTTTCTAATGAAAAACTGTTTTTT. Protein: CSVVSNEKLFF.